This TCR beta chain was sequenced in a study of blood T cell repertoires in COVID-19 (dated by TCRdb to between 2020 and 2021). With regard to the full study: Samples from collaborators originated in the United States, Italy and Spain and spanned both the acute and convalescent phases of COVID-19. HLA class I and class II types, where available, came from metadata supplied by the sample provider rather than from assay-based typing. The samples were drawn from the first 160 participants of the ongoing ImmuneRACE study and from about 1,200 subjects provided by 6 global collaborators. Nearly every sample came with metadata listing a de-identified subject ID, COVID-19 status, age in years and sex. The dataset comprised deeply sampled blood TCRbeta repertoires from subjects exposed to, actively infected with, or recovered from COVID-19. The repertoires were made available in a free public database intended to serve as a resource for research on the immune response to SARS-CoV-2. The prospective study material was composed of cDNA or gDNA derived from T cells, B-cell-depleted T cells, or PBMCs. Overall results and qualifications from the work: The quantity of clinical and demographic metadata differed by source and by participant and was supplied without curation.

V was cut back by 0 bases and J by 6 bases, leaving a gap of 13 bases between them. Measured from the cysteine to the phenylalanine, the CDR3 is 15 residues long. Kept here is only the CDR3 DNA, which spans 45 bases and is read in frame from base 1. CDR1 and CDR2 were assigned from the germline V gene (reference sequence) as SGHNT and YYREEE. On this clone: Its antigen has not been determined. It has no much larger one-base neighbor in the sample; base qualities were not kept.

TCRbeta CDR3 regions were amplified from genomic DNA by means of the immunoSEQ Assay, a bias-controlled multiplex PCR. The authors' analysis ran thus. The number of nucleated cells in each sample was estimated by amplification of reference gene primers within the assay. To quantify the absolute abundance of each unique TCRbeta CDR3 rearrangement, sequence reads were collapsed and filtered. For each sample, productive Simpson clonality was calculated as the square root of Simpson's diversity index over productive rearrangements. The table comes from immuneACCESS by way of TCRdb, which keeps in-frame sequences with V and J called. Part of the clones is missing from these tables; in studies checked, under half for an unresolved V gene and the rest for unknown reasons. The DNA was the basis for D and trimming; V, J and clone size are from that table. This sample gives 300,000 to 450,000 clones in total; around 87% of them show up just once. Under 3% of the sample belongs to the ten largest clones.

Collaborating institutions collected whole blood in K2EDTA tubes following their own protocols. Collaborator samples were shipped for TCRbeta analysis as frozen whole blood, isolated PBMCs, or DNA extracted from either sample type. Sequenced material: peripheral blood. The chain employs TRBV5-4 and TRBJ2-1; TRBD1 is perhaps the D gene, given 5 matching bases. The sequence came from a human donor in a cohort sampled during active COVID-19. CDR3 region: CASSLGQGNPNEQFF. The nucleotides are TGTGCCAGCAGCTTGGGGCAGGGAAACCCCAATGAGCAGTTCTTC.